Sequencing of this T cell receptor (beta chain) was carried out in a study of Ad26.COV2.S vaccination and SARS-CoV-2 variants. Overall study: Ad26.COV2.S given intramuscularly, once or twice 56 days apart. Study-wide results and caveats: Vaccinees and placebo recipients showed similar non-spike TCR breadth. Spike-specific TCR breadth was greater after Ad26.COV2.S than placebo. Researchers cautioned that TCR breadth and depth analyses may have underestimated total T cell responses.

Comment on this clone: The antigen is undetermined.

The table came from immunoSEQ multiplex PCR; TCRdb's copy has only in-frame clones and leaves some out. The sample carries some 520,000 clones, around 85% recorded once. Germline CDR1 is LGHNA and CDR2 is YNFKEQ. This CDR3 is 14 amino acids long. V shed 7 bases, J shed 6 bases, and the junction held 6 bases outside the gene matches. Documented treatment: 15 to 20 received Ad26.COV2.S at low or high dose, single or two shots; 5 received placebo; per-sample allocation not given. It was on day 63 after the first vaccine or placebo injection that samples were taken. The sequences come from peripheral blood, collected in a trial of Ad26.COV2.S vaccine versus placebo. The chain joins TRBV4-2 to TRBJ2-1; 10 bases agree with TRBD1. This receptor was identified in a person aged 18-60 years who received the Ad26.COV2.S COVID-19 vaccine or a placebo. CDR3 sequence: CASMLGQGSNEQFF. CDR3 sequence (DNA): TGTGCCAGCATGCTGGGACAGGGGAGCAATGAGCAGTTCTTC.